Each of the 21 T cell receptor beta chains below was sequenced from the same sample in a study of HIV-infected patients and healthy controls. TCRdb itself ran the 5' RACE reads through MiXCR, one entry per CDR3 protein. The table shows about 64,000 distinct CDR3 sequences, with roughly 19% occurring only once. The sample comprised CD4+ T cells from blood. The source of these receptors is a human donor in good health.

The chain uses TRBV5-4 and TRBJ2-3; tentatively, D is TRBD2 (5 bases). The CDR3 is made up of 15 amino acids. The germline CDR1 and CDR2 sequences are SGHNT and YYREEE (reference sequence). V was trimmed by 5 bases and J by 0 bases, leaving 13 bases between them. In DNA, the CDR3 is TGTGCCAGCAGTTCAACCAGCGGTAGCACAGATACGCAGTATTTT. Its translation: CASSSTSGSTDTQYF.

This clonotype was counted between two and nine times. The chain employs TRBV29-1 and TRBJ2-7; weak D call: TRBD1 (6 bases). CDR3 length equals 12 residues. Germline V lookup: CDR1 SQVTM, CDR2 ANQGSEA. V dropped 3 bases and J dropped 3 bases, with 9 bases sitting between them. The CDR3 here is CSVEGRGYEQYF. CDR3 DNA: TGCAGCGTTGAGGGCAGGGGCTACGAGCAGTACTTC.

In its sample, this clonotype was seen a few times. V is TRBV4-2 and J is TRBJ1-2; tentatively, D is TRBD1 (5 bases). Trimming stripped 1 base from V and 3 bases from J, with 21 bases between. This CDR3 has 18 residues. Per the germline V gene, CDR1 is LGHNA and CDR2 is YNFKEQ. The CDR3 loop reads CASSQVGSGEGPDYGYTF. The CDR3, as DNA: TGTGCCAGCAGCCAAGTGGGTTCGGGGGAGGGCCCGGACTATGGCTACACCTTC.

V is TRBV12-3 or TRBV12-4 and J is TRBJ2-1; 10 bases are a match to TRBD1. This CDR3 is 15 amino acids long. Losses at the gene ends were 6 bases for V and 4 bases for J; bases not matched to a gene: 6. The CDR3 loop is CASRPPGQGYNEQFF. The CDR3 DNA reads TGTGCCAGCAGACCCCCGGGACAGGGGTACAATGAGCAGTTCTTC.

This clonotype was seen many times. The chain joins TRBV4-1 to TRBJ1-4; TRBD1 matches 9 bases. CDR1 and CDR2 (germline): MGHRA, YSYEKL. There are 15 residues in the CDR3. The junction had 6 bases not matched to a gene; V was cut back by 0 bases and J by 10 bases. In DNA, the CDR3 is TGCGCCAGCAGCCAAGAGGGGACAGGGCGGGGAAAACTGTTTTTT. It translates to CASSQEGTGRGKLFF.

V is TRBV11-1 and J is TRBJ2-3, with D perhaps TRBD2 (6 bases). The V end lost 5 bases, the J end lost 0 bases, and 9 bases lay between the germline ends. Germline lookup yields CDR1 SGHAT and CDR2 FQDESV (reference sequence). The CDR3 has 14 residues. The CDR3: CASSPGLSTDTQYF. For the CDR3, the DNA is TGTGCCAGCAGCCCGGGACTTAGCACAGATACGCAGTATTTT.

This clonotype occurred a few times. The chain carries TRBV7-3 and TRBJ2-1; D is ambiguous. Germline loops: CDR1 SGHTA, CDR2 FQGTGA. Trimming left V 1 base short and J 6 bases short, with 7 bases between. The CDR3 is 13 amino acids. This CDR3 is CASSLITSNEQFF. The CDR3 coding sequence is TGTGCCAGCAGCTTAATTACCAGCAATGAGCAGTTCTTC.

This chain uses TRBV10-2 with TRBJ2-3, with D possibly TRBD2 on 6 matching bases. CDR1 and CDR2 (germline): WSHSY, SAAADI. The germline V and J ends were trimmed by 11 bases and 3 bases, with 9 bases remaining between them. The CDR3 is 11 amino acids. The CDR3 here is CAVGGTDTQYF. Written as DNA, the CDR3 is TGCGCCGTGGGAGGTACAGATACGCAGTATTTT.

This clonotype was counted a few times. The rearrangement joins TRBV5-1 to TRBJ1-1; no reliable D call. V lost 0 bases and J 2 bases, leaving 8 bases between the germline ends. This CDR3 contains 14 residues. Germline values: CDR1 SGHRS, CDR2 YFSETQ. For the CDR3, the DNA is TGCGCCAGCAGCTTGGGAACACATAACACTGAAGCTTTCTTT. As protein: CASSLGTHNTEAFF.

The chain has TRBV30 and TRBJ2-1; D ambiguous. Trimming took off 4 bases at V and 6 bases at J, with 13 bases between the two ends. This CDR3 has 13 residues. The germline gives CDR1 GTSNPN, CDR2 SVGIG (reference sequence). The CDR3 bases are TGTGCCTGGAATGGCCCTGTGGGCAATGAGCAGTTCTTC. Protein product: CAWNGPVGNEQFF.

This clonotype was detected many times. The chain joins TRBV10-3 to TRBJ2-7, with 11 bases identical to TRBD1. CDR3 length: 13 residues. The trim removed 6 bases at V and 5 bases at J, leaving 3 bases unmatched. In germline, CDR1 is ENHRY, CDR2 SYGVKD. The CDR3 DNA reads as TGTGCCATCAGGGACAGGGGGCCCCACGAGCAGTACTTC. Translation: CAIRDRGPHEQYF.

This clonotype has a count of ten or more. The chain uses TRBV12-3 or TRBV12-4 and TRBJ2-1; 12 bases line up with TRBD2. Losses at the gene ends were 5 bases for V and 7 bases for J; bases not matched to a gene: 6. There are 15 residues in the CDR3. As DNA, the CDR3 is TGTGCCAGCAGTGCAACTAGCGGGAGGAGGAATGAGCAGTTCTTC. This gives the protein CASSATSGRRNEQFF.

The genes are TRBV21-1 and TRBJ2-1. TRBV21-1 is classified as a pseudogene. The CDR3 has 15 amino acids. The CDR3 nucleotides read TGTGCCAGCAGCAAAATAGGAATAGATCACAATGAGCAGTTCTTC. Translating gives CASSKIGIDHNEQFF.

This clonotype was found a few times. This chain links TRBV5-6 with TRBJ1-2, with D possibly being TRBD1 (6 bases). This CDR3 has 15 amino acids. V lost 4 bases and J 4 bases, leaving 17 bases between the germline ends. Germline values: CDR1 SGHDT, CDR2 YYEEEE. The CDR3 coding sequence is TGTGCCAGCAGCCCGGGGGGGGCTTCTACCTATGGCTACACCTTC. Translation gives CASSPGGASTYGYTF.

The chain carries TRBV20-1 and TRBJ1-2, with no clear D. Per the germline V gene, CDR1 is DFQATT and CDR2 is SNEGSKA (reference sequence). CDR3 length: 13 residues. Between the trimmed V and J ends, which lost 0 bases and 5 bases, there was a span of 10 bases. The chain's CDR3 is CSARDAQRYGYTF. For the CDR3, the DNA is TGCAGTGCTAGAGATGCCCAGAGGTATGGCTACACCTTC.

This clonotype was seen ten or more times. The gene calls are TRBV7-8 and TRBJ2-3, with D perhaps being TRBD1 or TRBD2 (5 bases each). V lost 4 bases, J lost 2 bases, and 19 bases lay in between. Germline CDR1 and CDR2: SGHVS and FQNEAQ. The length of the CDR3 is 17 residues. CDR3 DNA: TGTGCCAGCAGCTCCCGGGACGGCATCCCGCACACAGATACGCAGTATTTT. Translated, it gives CASSSRDGIPHTDTQYF.

CDR3 coding DNA: TGTGCCACCAGTGACCCCCTGGCCAGAAAAGATACGCAGTATTTT. Residues: CATSDPLARKDTQYF. The J gene is TRBJ2-3, the V gene TRBV24-1; D is ambiguous. The CDR3 sequence is 15 residues long. Trimming left V 4 bases short and J 5 bases short, with 15 bases between. Germline V lookup: CDR1 KGHDR, CDR2 SFDVKD.

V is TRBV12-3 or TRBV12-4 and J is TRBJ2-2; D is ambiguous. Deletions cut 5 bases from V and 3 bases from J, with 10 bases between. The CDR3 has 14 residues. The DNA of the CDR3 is TGTGCCAGCAGTCTTTCCGTTTACACCGGGGAGCTGTTTTTT. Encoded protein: CASSLSVYTGELFF.

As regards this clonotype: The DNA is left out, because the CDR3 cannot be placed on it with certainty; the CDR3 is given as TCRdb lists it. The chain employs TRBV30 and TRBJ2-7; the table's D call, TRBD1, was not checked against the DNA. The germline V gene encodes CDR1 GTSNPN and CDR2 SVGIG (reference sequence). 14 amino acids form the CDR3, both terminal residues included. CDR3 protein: CAWSFTPNLYQQYF.

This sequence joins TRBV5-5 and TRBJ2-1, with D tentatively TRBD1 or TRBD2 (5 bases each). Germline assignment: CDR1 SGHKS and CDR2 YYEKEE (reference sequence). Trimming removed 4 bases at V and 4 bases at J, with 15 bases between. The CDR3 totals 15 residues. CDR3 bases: TGTGCCAGCAGCCTGAGGGGCGACCTTTACAATGAGCAGTTCTTC. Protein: CASSLRGDLYNEQFF.

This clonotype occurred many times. The CDR3 region has the DNA TGTGCCAGCAGCCATCATTCGGAGGATACGCAGTATTTT. Amino acids: CASSHHSEDTQYF. The genes are TRBV3-1 and TRBJ2-3; D gene uncertain. With 3 bases removed from V and 6 bases from J, the gap between germline ends came to 10 bases. Germline CDR1 LGHDT, CDR2 YNNKEL (reference sequence). This CDR3 comprises 13 residues.